The 24 T cell receptor beta chains reported below all come from one sample, sequenced in a study of T cell responses to AZD1222 COVID-19 vaccine. Generated by immunoSEQ multiplex PCR, the TCRdb table keeps only in-frame clones and is missing some. Counted here are about 99,000 clones, 93% occurring once; the ten biggest clones make up approximately 5%. Source: peripheral blood, taken on day 0 of AZD1222 vaccination. These receptors were collected from an adult in good health.

The CDR3 sequence: CASSDLLAGVLDTQYF. CDR3 bases: TGTGCCAGCAGTGATTTGCTAGCGGGAGTTTTGGATACGCAGTATTTT. The V and J genes are TRBV6-1 and TRBJ2-3; 10 bases are a match to TRBD2. Germline V gene sequence: CDR1 MNHNS, CDR2 SASEGT. There are 16 residues in the CDR3. Trimming took 3 bases from V and 6 from J; bases not matched to a gene: 9.

The DNA of the CDR3 is TGTGCCAGCAGGTTATCGGCGGGCTCCCAAGAGACCCAGTACTTC. Encoded protein: CASRLSAGSQETQYF. V usage is TRBV7-3 and J usage is TRBJ2-5; D is perhaps TRBD2 (5 bases). V was pared by 6 bases and J by 1 base, with 15 bases between. The CDR3 loop spans 15 amino acids. CDR1 is SGHTA and CDR2 is FQGTGA in the germline V gene.

For this clone: Distinct nucleotide sequences in the sample also encode this CDR3. The chain has TRBV19 and TRBJ2-6; D call uncertain. There are 15 residues in the CDR3. The V gene's germline CDR1 is LNHDA and CDR2 SQIVND (reference sequence). V was pared by 2 bases and J by 0 bases, with 5 bases between. In nucleotides, the CDR3 is TGTGCCAGTAGTATAATAAGCTCTGGGGCCAACGTCCTGACTTTC. Translated, it gives CASSIISSGANVLTF. Drawing the rest from reference TRBV19 and TRBJ2-6, the complete variable domain is DGGITQSPKYLFRKEGQNVTLSCEQNLNHDAMYWYRQDPGQGLRLIYYSQIVNDFQKGDIAEGYSVSREKKESFPLTVTSAQKNPTAFYLCASSIISSGANVLTFGAGSRLTVL.

The chain uses TRBV11-3 and TRBJ2-1, with 8 bases aligning to TRBD2. After removal of 3 bases from V and 2 bases from J, the junction contained 0 bases not matched to a gene. CDR3 length equals 14 residues. Germline V gene sequence: CDR1 SGHNT, CDR2 YENEEA. The CDR3 DNA is TGTGCCAGCAGCTTGGGACTAGCCTACAATGAGCAGTTCTTC. It specifies CASSLGLAYNEQFF.

This clone was found a few times. V and J are TRBV18 and TRBJ1-4; perhaps TRBD1 as D (6 bases). From germline, CDR1 is KGHSH and CDR2 LQKENI. The V end lost 3 bases, the J end lost 3 bases, and 11 bases lay between the germline ends. This CDR3 spans 15 amino acids. Written as DNA, the CDR3 is TGTGCCAGCTCACCTTTCGGGGGGCCTAATGAAAAACTGTTTTTT. Its translation: CASSPFGGPNEKLFF.

This chain uses TRBV12-5 with TRBJ2-7, with unresolved D. This CDR3 is 12 amino acids long. The ends were cut back, 4 bases at V and 7 bases at J, with 11 bases in the middle. Germline V gene data show CDR1 as LGHNT and CDR2 as FRNRAP. The DNA of the CDR3 is TGTGCTAGTGGTTCCTCGCAGGCTGAGCAGTACTTC. Translating it yields CASGSSQAEQYF.

The rearrangement joins TRBV15 to TRBJ2-1; no definite D call. This CDR3 has 14 residues. Trimming pared 3 bases from V and 9 bases from J, leaving 15 bases between. CDR1 is LNHNV, CDR2 YYDKDF, per germline (reference sequence). The CDR3 coding sequence is TGTGCCACCAGCAGCGAATACGTAAAGGGTGAGCAGTTCTTC. This sequence encodes CATSSEYVKGEQFF.

CDR3 in amino acids: CASSLTSGVTGELFF. The CDR3 nucleotides are TGTGCCAGCAGCTTAACTAGCGGGGTAACCGGGGAGCTGTTTTTT. The rearrangement joins TRBV11-3 to TRBJ2-2; 10 bases align to TRBD2. The J segment lost 5 bases and the V segment lost 2 bases, leaving 2 bases of the junction unmatched. Germline V gene sequence: CDR1 SGHNT, CDR2 YENEEA. This CDR3 contains 15 residues.

This clone has only a few counts. CDR3 DNA sequence: TGCGCCAGCAGCTTGGTGCCAGGGCCGAGGACTTATGGCTACACCTTC. Encoded protein: CASSLVPGPRTYGYTF. The chain uses TRBV5-1 and TRBJ1-2, with D tentatively TRBD1 (5 bases). Per the germline V gene, CDR1 is SGHRS and CDR2 is YFSETQ. The V end was cut by 0 bases, the J end by 5 bases, with 17 bases between. This CDR3 contains 16 residues.

This sequence joins TRBV4-1 and TRBJ1-1; the D is unclear. Germline V lookup: CDR1 MGHRA, CDR2 YSYEKL. V lost 3 bases to trimming and J lost 1 base, with 18 bases between them. The CDR3 is made up of 17 amino acids. The CDR3 here is CASSHLIRTSKNTEAFF. The DNA for the CDR3 is TGCGCCAGCAGCCACCTAATCCGGACGTCCAAGAACACTGAAGCTTTCTTT.

The chain joins TRBV6-1 to TRBJ2-7, with 9 bases aligning to TRBD2. The CDR3 sequence is 15 residues long. The germline CDR1 and CDR2 sequences are MNHNS and SASEGT. V shed 3 bases, J shed 4 bases, and the junction held 7 bases outside the gene matches. The CDR3 spells CASSDGAGGPYEQYF. In nucleotides, the CDR3 is TGTGCCAGCAGTGACGGGGCGGGAGGGCCGTACGAGCAGTACTTC.

The chain employs TRBV12-3 or TRBV12-4 and TRBJ1-2; a possible D gene is TRBD1 (5 bases). The V and J ends lost 7 bases and 7 bases respectively, with 16 bases between them. The CDR3 extends over 13 amino acids. Here the CDR3 DNA reads TGTGCCAGCACCCCGTCTCTGGGGGGTGGCTACACCTTC. Translating gives CASTPSLGGGYTF.

The chain joins TRBV27 to TRBJ1-1; no firm D call. Trimming removed 6 bases from V and 2 bases from J, with 25 bases in between. Germline lookup yields CDR1 MNHEY and CDR2 SMNVEV (reference sequence). CDR3 length: 18 amino acids. CDR3 loop: CASSQNLPRVDSNTEAFF. The CDR3 coding sequence is TGTGCCAGCAGCCAAAACCTCCCGCGGGTAGACTCAAACACTGAAGCTTTCTTT.

J is TRBJ2-7 and V is TRBV5-1; 15 bases line up with TRBD2. The CDR3 spans 16 residues. CDR1 is SGHRS and CDR2 is YFSETQ in the germline V gene. V lost 3 bases to trimming and J lost 1 base; unmatched junction nucleotides: 2. CDR3 sequence: CASSYGLAGGSYEQYF. In DNA form, the CDR3 reads TGCGCCAGCAGCTACGGACTAGCGGGAGGGTCCTACGAGCAGTACTTC.

The chain is built from TRBV30 and TRBJ1-2, with a weak D call TRBD1 (6 bases). Trimming stripped 1 base from V and 8 bases from J, with 23 bases between. Germline V gene lookup returns CDR1 GTSNPN and CDR2 SVGIG (reference sequence). CDR3 length equals 16 residues. The CDR3 loop is CAWSGRGALLRQGYTF. The CDR3 DNA reads as TGTGCCTGGAGTGGCCGGGGGGCGCTTCTACGGCAGGGCTACACCTTC.

The chain joins TRBV5-1 to TRBJ1-5; no clear D. The CDR3 extends over 15 amino acids. V was trimmed by 0 bases and J by 7 bases, leaving 14 bases between them. Germline V gives CDR1 SGHRS, CDR2 YFSETQ. The CDR3 DNA is TGCGCCAGCAGCTTGGGGCAGACCAATAAACAGCCCCAGCATTTT. Translating it yields CASSLGQTNKQPQHF.

This chain links TRBV28 with TRBJ1-2; D uncertain. The CDR3 runs 11 residues. Per the germline V gene, CDR1 is MDHEN and CDR2 is SYDVKM. V shed 5 bases and J shed 8 bases, with 9 bases lying between them. CDR3 sequence (DNA): TGTGCCAGCAGTGGTACAGACGGCTACACCTTC. This sequence encodes CASSGTDGYTF.

This clone has a single count. The chain has TRBV5-1 and TRBJ2-5; a possible D gene is TRBD1 (5 bases). Germline CDR1 and CDR2: SGHRS and YFSETQ. The CDR3 has 14 residues. V was cut by 4 bases and J by 5 bases, with 15 bases left in between. The CDR3 here is CASSVRHRSETQYF. The CDR3 nucleotides read TGCGCCAGCAGCGTCCGGCACAGGAGCGAGACCCAGTACTTC. The whole variable domain, filled in from reference TRBV5-1 and TRBJ2-5, reads KAGVTQTPRYLIKTRGQQVTLSCSPISGHRSVSWYQQTPGQGLQFLFEYFSETQRNKGNFPGRFSGRQFSNSRSEMNVSTLELGDSALYLCASSVRHRSETQYFGPGTRLLVL.

The chain carries TRBV10-2 and TRBJ2-7; 8 positions agree with TRBD2. The CDR3 totals 14 residues. J lost 2 bases, V lost 7 bases, and 7 bases had no gene match. Looked up from germline, CDR1 is WSHSY and CDR2 is SAAADI. The CDR3, as DNA: TGCGCCAGCATCCCCCGGGAGGGGACCTACGAGCAGTACTTC. This codes for CASIPREGTYEQYF.

The chain recombines TRBV30 with TRBJ2-7; 7 nucleotides match TRBD2. The CDR3 is 14 residues long. Trimming took 2 bases from V and 0 from J; bases not matched to a gene: 4. The germline V gene has CDR1 GTSNPN and CDR2 SVGIG (reference sequence). CDR3 residues: CAWSPGGISYEQYF. In DNA, the CDR3 is TGTGCCTGGAGTCCCGGGGGGATCTCCTACGAGCAGTACTTC.

The chain is built from TRBV7-3 and TRBJ2-3; unclear D gene. Trimming cost V 4 bases and J 4 bases, with 6 bases left between them. The CDR3 spans 12 residues. Germline V lookup: CDR1 SGHTA, CDR2 FQGTGA. The CDR3 coding sequence is TGTGCCAGCAGCTCCGATGCAGATACGCAGTATTTT. Residues: CASSSDADTQYF. The whole variable domain, remainder taken from reference TRBV7-3 and TRBJ2-3, is GAGVSQTPSNKVTEKGKYVELRCDPISGHTALYWYRQSLGQGPEFLIYFQGTGAADDSGLPNDRFFAVRPEGSVSTLKIQRTERGDSAVYLCASSSDADTQYFGPGTRLTVL.

The rearrangement joins TRBV19 to TRBJ2-3; weak D call: TRBD2 (5 bases). The germline gives CDR1 LNHDA, CDR2 SQIVND (reference sequence). This CDR3 has 14 residues. Trimming cost V 7 bases and J 3 bases, with 14 bases left between them. The CDR3 coding sequence is TGTGCCAGTACCCCACTAGTTGGTACAGATACGCAGTATTTT. It specifies CASTPLVGTDTQYF.

Only one count was recorded for this clone. This chain links TRBV18 with TRBJ2-3; D not resolved. Trimming took 3 bases from V and 0 from J, leaving 4 bases between them. The CDR3 is made up of 13 amino acids. Germline values: CDR1 KGHSH, CDR2 LQKENI. The CDR3 DNA is TGTGCCAGCTCACCGGGGAGCACAGATACGCAGTATTTT. Translating it yields CASSPGSTDTQYF.

This clone was seen only once. This rearrangement joins TRBV12-3 or TRBV12-4 to TRBJ2-5, with D perhaps given as TRBD1 or TRBD2 (5 bases each). This CDR3 comprises 13 residues. Trimming stripped 2 bases from V and 4 bases from J, with 8 bases between. This CDR3 is CASSLSGRETQYF. DNA of the CDR3: TGTGCCAGCAGTTTATCAGGGAGAGAGACCCAGTACTTC.